This entry is about one T cell receptor beta chain. Antigen: not known. This table comes from immunoSEQ multiplex PCR, and its TCRdb copy is limited to in-frame clones, with some not included. The profile shows approximately 140,000 clones, roughly 90% of them singletons. The data were obtained in a study of T cell responses to AZD1222 COVID-19 vaccine. Study outcomes and limitations: It was only after the peak T cell response that any repertoires were sampled.

V lost 6 bases and J lost 4, with 12 bases in between. CDR1 is GTSNPN and CDR2 is SVGIG in the germline V gene (reference sequence). This CDR3 comprises 12 residues. Sequencing was performed on peripheral blood, taken 28 days after the second AZD1222 dose. The sequence came from an adult who received the AZD1222 COVID-19 vaccine. The rearrangement joins TRBV30 to TRBJ1-1, with D unclear. CDR3 coding DNA: TGTGCCTGCCTTGGGGAGCTCACTGAAGCTTTCTTT. Its protein is CACLGELTEAFF.